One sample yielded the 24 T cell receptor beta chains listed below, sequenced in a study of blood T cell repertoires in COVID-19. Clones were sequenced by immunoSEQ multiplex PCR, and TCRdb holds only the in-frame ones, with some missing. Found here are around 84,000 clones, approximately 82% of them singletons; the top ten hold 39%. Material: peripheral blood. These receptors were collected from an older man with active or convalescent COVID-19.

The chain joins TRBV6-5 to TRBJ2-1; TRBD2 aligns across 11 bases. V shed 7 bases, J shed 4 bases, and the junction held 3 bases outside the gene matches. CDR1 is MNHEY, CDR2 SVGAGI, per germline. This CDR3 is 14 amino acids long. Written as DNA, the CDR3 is TGTGCCAGCACTACTAGCGGGGGTTACAATGAGCAGTTCTTC. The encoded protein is CASTTSGGYNEQFF.

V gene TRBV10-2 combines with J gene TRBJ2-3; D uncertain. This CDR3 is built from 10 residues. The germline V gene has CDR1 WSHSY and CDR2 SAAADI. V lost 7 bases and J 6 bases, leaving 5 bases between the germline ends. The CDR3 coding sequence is TGCGCCAGCAACGGGGATACGCAGTATTTT. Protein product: CASNGDTQYF.

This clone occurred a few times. The CDR3 bases are TGTGCCAGCAGTTTTCCCGGTACCGGGGAGCTGTTTTTT. The encoded protein is CASSFPGTGELFF. The chain recombines TRBV28 with TRBJ2-2; D gene uncertain. The CDR3 runs to 13 residues. The V end lost 3 bases, the J end lost 5 bases, and 7 bases lay between the germline ends. Per the germline V gene, CDR1 is MDHEN and CDR2 is SYDVKM.

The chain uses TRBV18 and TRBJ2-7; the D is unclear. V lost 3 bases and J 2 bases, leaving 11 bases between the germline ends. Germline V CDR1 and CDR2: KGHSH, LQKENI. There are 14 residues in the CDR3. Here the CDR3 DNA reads TGTGCCAGCTCACCGGTCGCGCAGGCCTACGAGCAGTACTTC. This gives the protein CASSPVAQAYEQYF. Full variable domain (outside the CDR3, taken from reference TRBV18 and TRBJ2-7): NAGVMQNPRHLVRRRGQEARLRCSPMKGHSHVYWYRQLPEEGLKFMVYLQKENIIDESGMPKERFSAEFPKEGPSILRIQQVVRGDSAAYFCASSPVAQAYEQYFGPGTRLTVT.

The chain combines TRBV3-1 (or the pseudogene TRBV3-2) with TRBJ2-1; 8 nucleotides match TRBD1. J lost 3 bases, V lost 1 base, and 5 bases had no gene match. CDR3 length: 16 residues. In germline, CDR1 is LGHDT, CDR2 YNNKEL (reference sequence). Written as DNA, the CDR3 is TGTGCCAGCAGCCAAGTAGACAGGGGTGACTACAATGAGCAGTTCTTC. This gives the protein CASSQVDRGDYNEQFF.

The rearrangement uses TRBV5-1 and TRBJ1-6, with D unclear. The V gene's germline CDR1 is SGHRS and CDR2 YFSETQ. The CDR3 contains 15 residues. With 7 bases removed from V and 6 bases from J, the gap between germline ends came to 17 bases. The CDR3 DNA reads TGCGCCAGCTCACCCAGTGGGAGCCCTAATTCACCCCTCCACTTT. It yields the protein CASSPSGSPNSPLHF.

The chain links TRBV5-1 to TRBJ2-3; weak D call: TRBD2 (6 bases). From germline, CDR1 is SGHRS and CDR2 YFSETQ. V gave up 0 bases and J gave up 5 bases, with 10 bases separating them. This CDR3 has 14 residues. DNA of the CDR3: TGCGCCAGCAGCTTGGGAGGGGAGGTAGATACGCAGTATTTT. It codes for CASSLGGEVDTQYF.

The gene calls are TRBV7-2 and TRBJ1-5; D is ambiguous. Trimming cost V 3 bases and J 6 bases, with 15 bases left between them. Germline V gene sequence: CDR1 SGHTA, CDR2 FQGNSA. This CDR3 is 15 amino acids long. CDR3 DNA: TGTGCCAGCAGCTTGCGGACCATAGCGGGTCAGCCCCAGCATTTT. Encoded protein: CASSLRTIAGQPQHF. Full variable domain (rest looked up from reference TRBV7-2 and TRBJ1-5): GAGVSQSPSNKVTEKGKDVELRCDPISGHTALYWYRQSLGQGLEFLIYFQGNSAPDKSGLPSDRFSAERTGGSVSTLTIQRTQQEDSAVYLCASSLRTIAGQPQHFGDGTRLSIL.

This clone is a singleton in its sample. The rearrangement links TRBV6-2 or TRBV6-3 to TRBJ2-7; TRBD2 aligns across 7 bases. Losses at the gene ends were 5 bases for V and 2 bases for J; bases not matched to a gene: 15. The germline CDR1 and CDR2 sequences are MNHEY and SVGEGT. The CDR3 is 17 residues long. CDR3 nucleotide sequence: TGTGCCAGCAGTGATGGGGGGGTCGGCTCCATCGCCTACGAGCAGTACTTC. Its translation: CASSDGGVGSIAYEQYF.

The CDR3 region is CASSPRDRGDEQYF. CDR3 in DNA: TGCGCCAGCAGCCCCCGGGACAGGGGGGACGAGCAGTACTTC. The rearrangement uses TRBV5-1 and TRBJ2-7; 11 nucleotides match TRBD1. Trimming at V came to 4 bases and at J to 5 bases, leaving 5 bases not matched to a gene. This CDR3 has 14 residues. Per germline, CDR1 SGHRS and CDR2 YFSETQ.

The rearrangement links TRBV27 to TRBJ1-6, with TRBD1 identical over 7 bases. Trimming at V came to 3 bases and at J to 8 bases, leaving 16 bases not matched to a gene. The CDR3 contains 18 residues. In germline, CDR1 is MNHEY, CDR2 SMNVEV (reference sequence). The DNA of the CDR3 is TGTGCCAGCAGTTTGAAGACAGGGCGTTTCCGGCTTTATTCACCCCTCCACTTT. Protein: CASSLKTGRFRLYSPLHF.

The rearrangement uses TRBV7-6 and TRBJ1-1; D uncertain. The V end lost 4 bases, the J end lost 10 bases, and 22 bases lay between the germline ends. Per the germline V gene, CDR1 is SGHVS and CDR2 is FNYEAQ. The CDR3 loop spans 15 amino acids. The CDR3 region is CASSSSLSKGVGAFF. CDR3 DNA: TGTGCCAGCAGCTCCTCACTTAGTAAGGGAGTAGGAGCTTTCTTT.

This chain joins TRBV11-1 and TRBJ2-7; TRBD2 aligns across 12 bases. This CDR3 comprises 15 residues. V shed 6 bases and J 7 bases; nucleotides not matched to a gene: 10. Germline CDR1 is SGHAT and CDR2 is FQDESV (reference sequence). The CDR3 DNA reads TGTGCCAGCAGTCCCCCGGGACTAGCGGGCATAGAGCAGTACTTC. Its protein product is CASSPPGLAGIEQYF.

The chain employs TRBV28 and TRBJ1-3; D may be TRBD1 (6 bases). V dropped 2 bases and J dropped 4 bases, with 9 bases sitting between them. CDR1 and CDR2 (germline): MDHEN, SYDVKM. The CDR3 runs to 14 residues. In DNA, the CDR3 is TGTGCCAGCAGTTTACCAGGGGCCGGAAACACCATATATTTT. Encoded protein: CASSLPGAGNTIYF. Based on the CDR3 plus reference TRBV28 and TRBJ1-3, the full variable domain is DVKVTQSSRYLVKRTGEKVFLECVQDMDHENMFWYRQDPGLGLRLIYFSYDVKMKEKGDIPEGYSVSREKKERFSLILESASTNQTSMYLCASSLPGAGNTIYFGEGSWLTVV.

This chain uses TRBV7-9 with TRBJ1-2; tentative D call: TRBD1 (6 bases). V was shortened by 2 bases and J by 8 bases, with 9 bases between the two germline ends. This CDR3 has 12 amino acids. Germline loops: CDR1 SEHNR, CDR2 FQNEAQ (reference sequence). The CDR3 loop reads CASSLSGEGYTF. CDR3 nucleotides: TGTGCCAGCAGCTTATCAGGGGAGGGCTACACCTTC.

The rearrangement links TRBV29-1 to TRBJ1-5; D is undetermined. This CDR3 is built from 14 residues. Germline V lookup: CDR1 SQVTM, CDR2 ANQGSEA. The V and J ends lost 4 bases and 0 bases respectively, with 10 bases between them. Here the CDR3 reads CSVGGGSSNQPQHF. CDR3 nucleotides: TGCAGCGTTGGTGGAGGATCTAGCAATCAGCCCCAGCATTTT.

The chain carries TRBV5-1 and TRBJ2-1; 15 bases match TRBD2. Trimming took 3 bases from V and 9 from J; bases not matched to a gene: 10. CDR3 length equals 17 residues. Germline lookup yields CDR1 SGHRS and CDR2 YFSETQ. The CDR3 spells CASSWTSGGEDGSEQFF. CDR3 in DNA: TGCGCCAGCAGCTGGACTAGCGGGGGGGAAGATGGGAGTGAGCAGTTCTTC. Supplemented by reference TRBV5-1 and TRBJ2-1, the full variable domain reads KAGVTQTPRYLIKTRGQQVTLSCSPISGHRSVSWYQQTPGQGLQFLFEYFSETQRNKGNFPGRFSGRQFSNSRSEMNVSTLELGDSALYLCASSWTSGGEDGSEQFFGPGTRLTVL.

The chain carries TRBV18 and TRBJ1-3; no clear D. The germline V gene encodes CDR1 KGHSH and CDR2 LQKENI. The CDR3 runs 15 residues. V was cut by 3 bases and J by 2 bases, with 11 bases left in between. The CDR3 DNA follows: TGTGCCAGCTCACCGCCGGGGTGGGCTGGAAACACCATATATTTT. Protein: CASSPPGWAGNTIYF.

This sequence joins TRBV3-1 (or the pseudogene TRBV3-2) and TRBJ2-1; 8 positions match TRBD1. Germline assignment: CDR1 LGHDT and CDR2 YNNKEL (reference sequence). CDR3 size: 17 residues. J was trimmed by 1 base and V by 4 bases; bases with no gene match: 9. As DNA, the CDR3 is TGTGCCAGCAGCCCTTCCACAGGGGGACGGTCCTACAATGAGCAGTTCTTC. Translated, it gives CASSPSTGGRSYNEQFF.

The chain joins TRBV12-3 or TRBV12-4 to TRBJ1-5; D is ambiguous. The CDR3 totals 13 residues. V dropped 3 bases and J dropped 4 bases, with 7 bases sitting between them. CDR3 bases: TGTGCCAGCAGTTTTGAACAGAATCAGCCCCAGCATTTT. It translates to CASSFEQNQPQHF.

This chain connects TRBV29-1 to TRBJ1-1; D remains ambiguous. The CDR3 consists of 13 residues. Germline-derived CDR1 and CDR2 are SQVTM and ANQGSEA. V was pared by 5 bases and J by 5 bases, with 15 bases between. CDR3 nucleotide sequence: TGCAGCGTTTCCACTAGCGGAGGGACTGAAGCTTTCTTT. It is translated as CSVSTSGGTEAFF.

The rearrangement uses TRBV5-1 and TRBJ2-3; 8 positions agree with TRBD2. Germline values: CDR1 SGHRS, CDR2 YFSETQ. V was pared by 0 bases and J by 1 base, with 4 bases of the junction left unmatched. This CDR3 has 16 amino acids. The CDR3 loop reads CASSLGARGGTDTQYF. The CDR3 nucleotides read TGCGCCAGCAGCTTGGGGGCGCGGGGGGGCACAGATACGCAGTATTTT.

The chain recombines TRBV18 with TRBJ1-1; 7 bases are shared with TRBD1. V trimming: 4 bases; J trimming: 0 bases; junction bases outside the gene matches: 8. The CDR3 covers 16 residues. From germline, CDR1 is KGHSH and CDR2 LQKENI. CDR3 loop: CASSLQGQPMNTEAFF. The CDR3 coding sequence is TGTGCCAGCTCACTCCAGGGACAGCCCATGAACACTGAAGCTTTCTTT. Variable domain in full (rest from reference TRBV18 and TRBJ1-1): NAGVMQNPRHLVRRRGQEARLRCSPMKGHSHVYWYRQLPEEGLKFMVYLQKENIIDESGMPKERFSAEFPKEGPSILRIQQVVRGDSAAYFCASSLQGQPMNTEAFFGQGTRLTVV.

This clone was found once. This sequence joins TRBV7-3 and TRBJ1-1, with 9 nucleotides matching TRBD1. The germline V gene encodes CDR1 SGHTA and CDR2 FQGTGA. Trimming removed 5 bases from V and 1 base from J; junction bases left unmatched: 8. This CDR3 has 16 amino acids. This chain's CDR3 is CASSLRTGESNTEAFF. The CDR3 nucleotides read TGTGCCAGCAGCCTACGGACAGGGGAATCGAACACTGAAGCTTTCTTT.